Presented here are 19 T cell receptor beta chains from one specimen sequenced in a study of cytotoxic CD8 clonotypes in ibrutinib-treated CLL. Libraries were prepared by immunoSEQ multiplex PCR; TCRdb keeps only in-frame clonotypes and omits some of them. This sample has roughly 63,000 clones, with roughly 59% found just once. The sequencing used PBMCs, collected after 12 months of ibrutinib treatment. All receptors come from a human donor with chronic lymphocytic leukemia.

The chain has TRBV5-1 and TRBJ1-2; TRBD1 might be the D (5 bases). Trimming shortened V by 0 bases and J by 2 bases, and 11 bases separated the two germline ends. Germline-derived CDR1 and CDR2 are SGHRS and YFSETQ. The CDR3 totals 15 residues. The CDR3 spells CASSLGQSLNYGYTF. The CDR3 DNA is TGCGCCAGCAGCTTGGGACAGTCCCTCAACTATGGCTACACCTTC. The full variable domain, rest sourced from reference TRBV5-1 and TRBJ1-2, is KAGVTQTPRYLIKTRGQQVTLSCSPISGHRSVSWYQQTPGQGLQFLFEYFSETQRNKGNFPGRFSGRQFSNSRSEMNVSTLELGDSALYLCASSLGQSLNYGYTFGSGTRLTVV.

The J gene is TRBJ2-1, the V gene TRBV5-1, with D possibly matching TRBD2 (5 bases). The CDR3 loop spans 12 amino acids. The germline V and J ends were trimmed by 4 bases and 8 bases, with 10 bases remaining between them. Germline V gene data show CDR1 as SGHRS and CDR2 as YFSETQ. The CDR3 DNA follows: TGCGCCAGCAGCCCTAGCTTTGATGAGCAGTTCTTC. Its translation: CASSPSFDEQFF.

This clone was counted a few times. The chain recombines TRBV4-2 with TRBJ1-3; D gene ambiguous. The germline CDR1 and CDR2 sequences are LGHNA and YNFKEQ. Trimming shortened V by 1 base and J by 4 bases, and 8 bases separated the two germline ends. The CDR3 has 14 residues. CDR3 amino acids: CASSQGMHGNTIYF. The CDR3 bases are TGTGCCAGCAGCCAAGGGATGCACGGAAACACCATATATTTT.

This clone has just a few counts. This chain's CDR3 is CASSTADRKIYGYTF. CDR3 sequence (DNA): TGTGCCAGTAGTACCGCGGACAGGAAAATCTATGGCTACACCTTC. The J gene is TRBJ1-2, the V gene TRBV19; 7 bases are a match to TRBD1. The CDR3 runs to 15 residues. The junction had 9 bases not matched to a gene; V was cut back by 4 bases and J by 4 bases. Germline CDR1 and CDR2: LNHDA and SQIVND (reference sequence).

Details on this clone: Other DNA variants within this sample encode the same CDR3. The CDR3 loop reads CASSLVPNTGELFF. Here the CDR3 DNA reads TGCGCCAGCAGCTTGGTTCCAAACACCGGGGAGCTGTTTTTT. The gene calls are TRBV5-1 and TRBJ2-2, with D unclear. Germline CDR1 and CDR2: SGHRS and YFSETQ. Trimming stripped 0 bases from V and 2 bases from J, with 5 bases between. CDR3 length equals 14 residues.

The chain has TRBV7-9 and TRBJ2-2; D possibly uses TRBD1 or TRBD2 (5 bases each). From germline, CDR1 is SEHNR and CDR2 FQNEAQ (reference sequence). The ends were cut back, 4 bases at V and 7 bases at J, with 19 bases in the middle. The length of the CDR3 is 16 residues. This CDR3 reads CASSSSFRGRGGELFF. CDR3 coding DNA: TGTGCCAGCAGCTCGTCCTTCCGGGGTAGGGGCGGGGAGCTGTTTTTT.

The chain combines TRBV5-1 with TRBJ1-1; D ambiguous. This CDR3 comprises 16 residues. V was trimmed by 0 bases and J by 1 base, leaving 13 bases between them. Germline V CDR1 and CDR2: SGHRS, YFSETQ. CDR3 protein: CASSLAGIGGNTEAFF. CDR3 DNA sequence: TGCGCCAGCAGCTTGGCCGGGATTGGAGGGAACACTGAAGCTTTCTTT.

V and J are TRBV7-2 and TRBJ2-5; 9 nucleotides line up with TRBD2. With 1 base clipped from V and 5 bases from J, the junction kept 8 bases outside the gene matches. Germline V gene lookup returns CDR1 SGHTA and CDR2 FQGNSA. The CDR3 runs 16 residues. CDR3 residues: CASSLDRVAGEETQYF. CDR3 in DNA: TGTGCCAGCAGCTTAGATCGGGTAGCGGGAGAGGAGACCCAGTACTTC.

V and J are TRBV6-1 and TRBJ2-1; the D is unclear. Germline assignment: CDR1 MNHNS and CDR2 SASEGT. The V end lost 2 bases, the J end lost 0 bases, and 17 bases lay between the germline ends. CDR3 length: 18 residues. The CDR3 sequence is CASSELGARISSYNEQFF. CDR3 coding DNA: TGTGCCAGCAGTGAATTGGGCGCGCGGATAAGCTCCTACAATGAGCAGTTCTTC.

The V call is TRBV19, the J call TRBJ2-1; a possible D gene is TRBD2 (6 bases). V was cut by 10 bases and J by 7 bases, with 26 bases left in between. CDR1 and CDR2 from the germline V gene are LNHDA and SQIVND (reference sequence). The length of the CDR3 is 16 residues. CDR3 DNA sequence: TGTGCCAATGCGACCTTGGAGGGTTCGTATCGGAATGAGCAGTTCTTC. Translated: CANATLEGSYRNEQFF.

This clone occurred once. The chain carries TRBV28 and TRBJ1-6; TRBD1 matches at 10 bases. CDR1 is MDHEN, CDR2 SYDVKM, per germline. V dropped 3 bases and J dropped 13; count of bases not matched to a gene: 6. The CDR3 is 14 amino acids. The CDR3 spells CASSLGTGAVPLHF. Here the CDR3 DNA reads TGTGCCAGCAGTTTGGGGACAGGGGCCGTTCCCCTCCACTTT. Full variable domain (outside the CDR3, taken from reference TRBV28 and TRBJ1-6): DVKVTQSSRYLVKRTGEKVFLECVQDMDHENMFWYRQDPGLGLRLIYFSYDVKMKEKGDIPEGYSVSREKKERFSLILESASTNQTSMYLCASSLGTGAVPLHFGNGTRLTVT.

This clone was picked up a small number of times. The chain joins TRBV27 to TRBJ2-5; TRBD2 agrees at 7 bases. With 2 bases clipped from V and 7 bases from J, the junction kept 1 base outside the gene matches. CDR1 is MNHEY, CDR2 SMNVEV, per germline (reference sequence). This CDR3 is 12 amino acids long. The CDR3 DNA reads as TGTGCCAGCAGTTTAGGCGGGGGGACCCAGTACTTC. Protein: CASSLGGGTQYF.

This CDR3 reads CASSRQGAREQFF. CDR3 sequence (DNA): TGTGCCAGCAGCCGACAGGGGGCGCGTGAGCAGTTCTTC. The genes are TRBV28 and TRBJ2-1; TRBD1 matches 10 bases. Per the germline V gene, CDR1 is MDHEN and CDR2 is SYDVKM. The junction had 5 bases not matched to a gene; V was cut back by 6 bases and J by 9 bases. This CDR3 region has 13 residues.

V and J are TRBV27 and TRBJ2-7; D is possibly TRBD1 (6 bases). The CDR3 spans 13 residues. Trimming removed 4 bases at V and 3 bases at J, with 10 bases between. CDR1 and CDR2 (germline): MNHEY, SMNVEV (reference sequence). CDR3 protein: CASSSTGSYEQYF. DNA of the CDR3: TGTGCCAGCAGTTCGACAGGTAGCTACGAGCAGTACTTC.

Remarks on this clone: Mismatch with germline at one junction end may stem from a read error. V gene TRBV28 combines with J gene TRBJ2-3; 10 positions match TRBD2. Germline CDR1 MDHEN, CDR2 SYDVKM. This CDR3 has 15 residues. DNA of the CDR3: TGTGCCAGCAGTCGTTCTATAGCGGGAGGCTCCTCTATCGAGTTT. Translation gives CASSRSIAGGSSIEF.

This rearrangement joins TRBV10-3 to TRBJ1-2; TRBD1 is a possible D gene (6 bases). The V gene's germline CDR1 is ENHRY and CDR2 SYGVKD. V was trimmed by 10 bases and J by 5 bases, leaving 14 bases between them. The CDR3 is 12 amino acids. The CDR3 loop reads CASMGGQYGYTF. The CDR3 nucleotides read TGTGCCAGCATGGGAGGACAGTATGGCTACACCTTC.

This clone was found a few times. This rearrangement joins TRBV28 to TRBJ1-4, with a possible D match to TRBD1 (5 bases). Trimming removed 11 bases from V and 6 bases from J, with 31 bases in between. Germline CDR1 is MDHEN and CDR2 is SYDVKM. The CDR3 extends over 18 amino acids. CDR3 sequence (DNA): TGTGCCCGGCTTACGGGGCCCCCGAAACCTACCTTGTATGAAAAACTGTTTTTT. Residues: CARLTGPPKPTLYEKLFF. Using reference TRBV28 and TRBJ1-4 for the parts outside the CDR3, the full variable domain is DVKVTQSSRYLVKRTGEKVFLECVQDMDHENMFWYRQDPGLGLRLIYFSYDVKMKEKGDIPEGYSVSREKKERFSLILESASTNQTSMYLCARLTGPPKPTLYEKLFFGSGTQLSVL.

This clone has just one count. The chain uses TRBV5-8 and TRBJ2-1, with D possibly being TRBD2 (6 bases). With 0 bases removed from V and 9 bases from J, the gap between germline ends came to 10 bases. Germline V gene data show CDR1 as SGHTS and CDR2 as YDEGEE. The CDR3 contains 13 residues. CDR3 in amino acids: CASSLARRGEQFF. The CDR3 DNA follows: TGTGCCAGCAGCTTGGCTCGGAGGGGTGAGCAGTTCTTC.

The chain carries TRBV27 and TRBJ2-7; D may correspond to TRBD1 or TRBD2 (5 bases each). V lost 0 bases, J lost 5 bases, and 8 bases lay in between. In germline, CDR1 is MNHEY, CDR2 SMNVEV (reference sequence). This CDR3 is 13 amino acids long. CDR3 residues: CASSLSGVDEQYV. The CDR3 nucleotides read TGTGCCAGCAGTTTATCGGGGGTGGACGAGCAGTACGTC.